These 14 T cell receptor beta chains share one sample of origin, sequenced in a study of blood T cell repertoires in COVID-19. Assay used: immunoSEQ multiplex PCR; TCRdb lists only in-frame clones, some missing. The sample includes about 170,000 clones, 85% to 90% of them seen just once. The sample taken for sequencing was peripheral blood. These receptors were taken from a woman older than 75 with COVID-19, enrolled during active disease.

The chain uses TRBV2 and TRBJ1-3, with no clear D. The CDR3 spans 15 residues. Deletions cut 4 bases from V and 0 bases from J, with 10 bases between. CDR1 and CDR2 (germline): SNHLY, FYNNEI. DNA for the CDR3: TGTGCCAGCAGTGTTGGGCAGAGCTCTGGAAACACCATATATTTT. Translation: CASSVGQSSGNTIYF.

V is TRBV29-1 and J is TRBJ1-1, with D possibly matching TRBD1 (6 bases). The V gene lost 4 bases and the J gene lost 0 bases, with 24 bases spanning the gap. CDR3 length equals 18 residues. Germline V gene data show CDR1 as SQVTM and CDR2 as ANQGSEA. The CDR3 loop is CSVAPTSRGNYMNTEAFF. DNA of the CDR3: TGCAGCGTTGCCCCGACGAGCAGGGGAAACTATATGAACACTGAAGCTTTCTTT. Together with reference TRBV29-1 and TRBJ1-1, the CDR3 gives the full variable domain: SAVISQKPSRDICQRGTSLTIQCQVDSQVTMMFWYRQQPGQSLTLIATANQGSEATYESGFVIDKFPISRPNLTFSTLTVSNMSPEDSSIYLCSVAPTSRGNYMNTEAFFGQGTRLTVV.

V is TRBV28 and J is TRBJ2-4, with 7 bases identical to TRBD1. The germline V gene encodes CDR1 MDHEN and CDR2 SYDVKM. After removal of 6 bases from V and 0 bases from J, the junction contained 14 bases not matched to a gene. The CDR3 runs to 18 residues. The CDR3 sequence is CASSPSGQLRLAKNIQYF. As DNA, the CDR3 is TGTGCCAGCAGCCCGTCGGGACAGCTTCGCTTAGCCAAAAACATTCAGTACTTC.

The chain links TRBV7-2 to TRBJ2-5; the match to TRBD1 covers 7 bases. There are 18 residues in the CDR3. Trimming removed 1 base from V and 5 bases from J; junction bases left unmatched: 16. Germline values: CDR1 SGHTA, CDR2 FQGNSA. Written as DNA, the CDR3 is TGTGCCAGCAGCTTAGGCCCCAGACGGACAGGAGTACCGGAGACCCAGTACTTC. This codes for CASSLGPRRTGVPETQYF.

The chain links TRBV6-5 to TRBJ2-7, with 13 bases identical to TRBD2. Trimming at V came to 6 bases and at J to 5 bases, leaving 7 bases not matched to a gene. The CDR3 runs 15 residues. The germline CDR1 and CDR2 sequences are MNHEY and SVGAGI. The CDR3: CASRYRTSGSDEQYF. The DNA of the CDR3 is TGTGCCAGCAGATACCGGACTAGCGGGAGTGACGAGCAGTACTTC.

DNA of the CDR3: TGCGCCAGCAGCCAAGATCCTGGACAGGGCAAAAATCAGCCCCAGCATTTT. Its translation is CASSQDPGQGKNQPQHF. This chain links TRBV4-3 with TRBJ1-5; 8 bases line up with TRBD1. CDR3 length: 17 residues. Trimming at V came to 0 bases and at J to 4 bases, leaving 8 bases not matched to a gene. Per germline, CDR1 LGHNA and CDR2 YSLEER.

The gene calls are TRBV5-1 and TRBJ2-1, with a possible D match to TRBD2 (6 bases). Trimming pared 0 bases from V and 10 bases from J, leaving 17 bases between. The CDR3 runs 15 residues. CDR1 is SGHRS, CDR2 YFSETQ, per germline. CDR3 in DNA: TGCGCCAGCAGCTTGGTCGGGAGTACTAGCTGGGAGCAGTTCTTC. It is translated as CASSLVGSTSWEQFF.

Only a few counts were recorded for this clone. This chain links TRBV9 with TRBJ1-2; possibly TRBD1 for D (6 bases). V was shortened by 5 bases and J by 4 bases, with 18 bases between the two germline ends. The germline gives CDR1 SGDLS, CDR2 YYNGEE. This CDR3 spans 15 amino acids. The DNA of the CDR3 is TGTGCCAGCAGTCCGTCGCCAGGGGATTTCTATGGCTACACCTTC. Residues: CASSPSPGDFYGYTF.

The chain has TRBV9 and TRBJ2-1, with a tentative D call TRBD2 (6 bases). The germline gives CDR1 SGDLS, CDR2 YYNGEE. With 0 bases removed from V and 10 bases from J, the gap between germline ends came to 23 bases. This CDR3 has 17 residues. The CDR3 DNA is TGTGCCAGCAGCGTAGATCCACCGGGGGTGATGTACAGCGAGCAGTTCTTC. Its protein product is CASSVDPPGVMYSEQFF.

The chain has TRBV23-1 and TRBJ1-3; the D is unclear. Being an ORF, TRBV23-1 has a function that is uncertain. V was pared by 6 bases and J by 4 bases, with 19 bases between. The CDR3 totals 16 residues. CDR3 nucleotide sequence: TGCGCCAGCAGCCCCGCTTCCGGGGTACGGGGAAACACCATATATTTT. Amino acid sequence: CASSPASGVRGNTIYF.

The chain couples TRBV4-1 to TRBJ1-2, with TRBD1 as a possible D gene (5 bases). V was cut by 1 base and J by 5 bases, with 14 bases left in between. Germline lookup yields CDR1 MGHRA and CDR2 YSYEKL. The CDR3 has 15 amino acids. Here the CDR3 DNA reads TGCGCCAGCAGCCAAGTCTACGGGGGTTGGTATGGCTACACCTTC. Translating gives CASSQVYGGWYGYTF.

The rearrangement joins TRBV6-1 to TRBJ1-5, with 8 bases that match TRBD1. Germline V gives CDR1 MNHNS, CDR2 SASEGT. V dropped 3 bases and J dropped 2; count of bases not matched to a gene: 0. The CDR3 contains 14 residues. CDR3 amino acids: CASSEGQGNQPQHF. CDR3 nucleotide sequence: TGTGCCAGCAGTGAGGGACAGGGCAATCAGCCCCAGCATTTT.

This chain connects TRBV11-1 to TRBJ1-1; possible D gene TRBD1, 5 bases. The CDR3 is 15 amino acids. V lost 2 bases and J lost 4, with 14 bases in between. CDR1 is SGHAT and CDR2 is FQDESV in the germline V gene (reference sequence). This CDR3 is CASSLFAGEGTEAFF. In DNA form, the CDR3 reads TGTGCCAGCAGCTTATTCGCGGGGGAGGGCACTGAAGCTTTCTTT.

The chain joins TRBV28 to TRBJ1-6, with a tentative D call TRBD1 (6 bases). Per the germline V gene, CDR1 is MDHEN and CDR2 is SYDVKM. This CDR3 has 14 amino acids. Trimming removed 6 bases at V and 7 bases at J, with 13 bases between. For the CDR3, the DNA is TGTGCCAGCAGCAGAGGGGGTGGGAATTCACCCCTCCACTTT. Translating gives CASSRGGGNSPLHF.